These 27 T cell receptor beta chains came from one sample sequenced in a study of T cell clonotyping in hematopoietic cell transplantation. Clones were read by immunoSEQ multiplex PCR, and TCRdb kept only the in-frame ones, dropping some. The profile shows fewer than 50,000 clones, around 94% of them singletons. Sequencing used peripheral blood mononuclear cells. These receptors were collected from a woman in her forties or fifties in good health. Some clones in this sample may be carry-over from other donors' samples.

This chain connects TRBV5-1 to TRBJ1-2; D gene uncertain. With 2 bases removed from V and 4 bases from J, the gap between germline ends came to 9 bases. Germline loops: CDR1 SGHRS, CDR2 YFSETQ. The CDR3 consists of 13 residues. CDR3 loop: CASSLLPFYGYTF. CDR3 bases: TGCGCCAGCAGCTTATTACCTTTCTATGGCTACACCTTC. Variable domain in full (rest from reference TRBV5-1 and TRBJ1-2): KAGVTQTPRYLIKTRGQQVTLSCSPISGHRSVSWYQQTPGQGLQFLFEYFSETQRNKGNFPGRFSGRQFSNSRSEMNVSTLELGDSALYLCASSLLPFYGYTFGSGTRLTVV.

The DNA of the CDR3 is TGTGCCACCAGCAGAGTGGGGACAGCGTTCCAAGAGACCCAGTACTTC. It yields the protein CATSRVGTAFQETQYF. The chain recombines TRBV15 with TRBJ2-5; 7 bases agree with TRBD1. The junction had 6 bases not matched to a gene; V was cut back by 1 base and J by 1 base. CDR3 length: 16 residues. The germline V gene has CDR1 LNHNV and CDR2 YYDKDF (reference sequence).

This clone was observed a handful of times. The chain has TRBV4-2 and TRBJ2-4; 7 nucleotides align to TRBD2. V lost 1 base and J lost 1; bases outside the gene matches: 7. There are 17 residues in the CDR3. Looked up from germline, CDR1 is LGHNA and CDR2 is YNFKEQ. The CDR3 coding sequence is TGTGCCAGCAGCCAAGTAGTAAGCGGGGTGGCCAAAAACATTCAGTACTTC. This gives the protein CASSQVVSGVAKNIQYF.

The chain has TRBV5-8 and TRBJ1-4, with D unresolved. The CDR3 sequence is 16 residues long. Trimming shortened V by 0 bases and J by 0 bases, and 9 bases separated the two germline ends. CDR1 and CDR2 from the germline V gene are SGHTS and YDEGEE. The CDR3 is CASSLERSATNEKLFF. The CDR3 DNA reads TGTGCCAGCAGCTTGGAAAGGTCTGCAACTAATGAAAAACTGTTTTTT. The whole variable domain, filled in from reference TRBV5-8 and TRBJ1-4, reads EAGVTQSPTHLIKTRGQQATLRCSPISGHTSVYWYQQALGLGLQFLLWYDEGEERNRGNFPPRFSGRQFPNYSSELNVNALELEDSALYLCASSLERSATNEKLFFGSGTQLSVL.

This chain uses TRBV19 with TRBJ2-7; D is ambiguous. The V end lost 1 base, the J end lost 6 bases, and 16 bases lay between the germline ends. Germline CDR1 LNHDA, CDR2 SQIVND (reference sequence). The CDR3 consists of 15 residues. CDR3 in amino acids: CASSIGSPLRSEQYF. In nucleotides, the CDR3 is TGTGCCAGTAGTATAGGGTCGCCACTCAGGAGCGAGCAGTACTTC.

This rearrangement joins TRBV19 to TRBJ1-1, with D possibly being TRBD1 (5 bases). V dropped 5 bases and J dropped 4 bases, with 17 bases sitting between them. CDR1 and CDR2 from the germline V gene are LNHDA and SQIVND (reference sequence). There are 15 residues in the CDR3. In DNA, the CDR3 is TGTGCCAGTAGTGTCAGGCCAGGGAGGTCCACTGAAGCTTTCTTT. This codes for CASSVRPGRSTEAFF. Looking up the rest from reference TRBV19 and TRBJ1-1 gives the full variable domain: DGGITQSPKYLFRKEGQNVTLSCEQNLNHDAMYWYRQDPGQGLRLIYYSQIVNDFQKGDIAEGYSVSREKKESFPLTVTSAQKNPTAFYLCASSVRPGRSTEAFFGQGTRLTVV.

This chain joins TRBV15 and TRBJ2-7, with no clear D. The germline gives CDR1 LNHNV, CDR2 YYDKDF (reference sequence). The CDR3 is made up of 15 amino acids. V was cut by 0 bases and J by 0 bases, with 9 bases left in between. As DNA, the CDR3 is TGTGCCACCAGCAGAGATTCCGCCAGCTCCTACGAGCAGTACTTC. Encoded protein: CATSRDSASSYEQYF. Complete variable domain (other parts from reference TRBV15 and TRBJ2-7): DAMVIQNPRYQVTQFGKPVTLSCSQTLNHNVMYWYQQKSSQAPKLLFHYYDKDFNNEADTPDNFQSRRPNTSFCFLDIRSPGLGDTAMYLCATSRDSASSYEQYFGPGTRLTVT.

This clone was seen only once. The chain links TRBV11-2 to TRBJ2-3; 8 bases are shared with TRBD1. CDR3 length: 14 residues. Germline loops: CDR1 SGHAT, CDR2 FQNNGV. The V and J ends lost 8 bases and 5 bases, in that order; junction bases with no gene match: 9. The DNA of the CDR3 is TGTGCCAGCCGGACAGGGAGCGGCTTAGATACGCAGTATTTT. Translating it yields CASRTGSGLDTQYF.

The CDR3 bases are TGTGCCAGCAGAAGGGCCATGAACTATGGCTACACCTTC. Residues: CASRRAMNYGYTF. The V call is TRBV6-5, the J call TRBJ1-2; D is ambiguous. This CDR3 spans 13 amino acids. Trimming shortened V by 6 bases and J by 2 bases, and 10 bases separated the two germline ends. CDR1 is MNHEY, CDR2 SVGAGI, per germline.

The chain links TRBV10-3 to TRBJ1-3; no firm D call. The CDR3 contains 14 residues. Germline lookup yields CDR1 ENHRY and CDR2 SYGVKD. V was clipped by 3 bases and J by 0 bases, with 6 bases between them. The CDR3 nucleotides read TGTGCCATCAGTGATTTGTTCTCTGGAAACACCATATATTTT. Translating gives CAISDLFSGNTIYF.

This clone was counted a few times. The chain employs TRBV7-2 and TRBJ2-7; TRBD2 agrees at 9 bases. CDR1 and CDR2 from the germline V gene are SGHTA and FQGNSA. J was trimmed by 3 bases and V by 2 bases; bases with no gene match: 8. This CDR3 contains 16 residues. CDR3 DNA: TGTGCCAGCAGCTTAATAGCTAGCGGGGAGAACTACGAGCAGTACTTC. As protein: CASSLIASGENYEQYF. Supplemented by reference TRBV7-2 and TRBJ2-7, the full variable domain reads GAGVSQSPSNKVTEKGKDVELRCDPISGHTALYWYRQSLGQGLEFLIYFQGNSAPDKSGLPSDRFSAERTGGSVSTLTIQRTQQEDSAVYLCASSLIASGENYEQYFGPGTRLTVT.

The rearrangement links TRBV11-2 to TRBJ2-7; no firm D call. The CDR3 is 10 amino acids. Trimming left V 8 bases short and J 4 bases short, with 6 bases between. Germline V gene sequence: CDR1 SGHAT, CDR2 FQNNGV. The CDR3 DNA sequence: TGTGCCAGCGGAATTTACGAGCAGTACTTC. Its translation is CASGIYEQYF. The full variable domain, rest sourced from reference TRBV11-2 and TRBJ2-7, is EAGVAQSPRYKIIEKRQSVAFWCNPISGHATLYWYQQILGQGPKLLIQFQNNGVVDDSQLPKDRFSAERLKGVDSTLKIQPAKLEDSAVYLCASGIYEQYFGPGTRLTVT.

The chain combines TRBV7-9 with TRBJ1-1; 9 nucleotides align to TRBD1. The CDR3 is made up of 16 amino acids. V shed 5 bases and J 2 bases; nucleotides not matched to a gene: 9. Germline CDR1 and CDR2: SEHNR and FQNEAQ (reference sequence). The CDR3 DNA follows: TGTGCCAGCAGCCCTTCACAGGGGGCGCGTAACACTGAAGCTTTCTTT. This encodes CASSPSQGARNTEAFF.

Note on this clone: The junction shows a germline mismatch at one end, possibly a read error. The gene calls are TRBV2 and TRBJ1-2, with D tentatively TRBD1 (6 bases). Germline V gene lookup returns CDR1 SNHLY and CDR2 FYNNEI. The CDR3 is made up of 14 amino acids. DNA of the CDR3: TGTACCAGCATGAGGGGGGTGACCTCCTATGGCTACACCTTC. Translating it yields CTSMRGVTSYGYTF.

V is TRBV4-1 and J is TRBJ1-2; 9 positions match TRBD1. The CDR3 length is 16 residues. The trim removed 0 bases at V and 7 bases at J, leaving 9 bases unmatched. CDR1 and CDR2 (germline): MGHRA, YSYEKL. The CDR3 nucleotides read TGCGCCAGCAGCCAAGAGGGGGGACAGGGTACGGGTGGCTACACCTTC. Protein: CASSQEGGQGTGGYTF.

The chain has TRBV5-4 and TRBJ1-6; a possible D gene is TRBD1 (5 bases). V lost 2 bases and J 9 bases, leaving 15 bases between the germline ends. Germline values: CDR1 SGHNT, CDR2 YYREEE (reference sequence). This CDR3 is 15 amino acids long. This CDR3 reads CASSFGGLGSSPLHF. CDR3 DNA: TGTGCCAGCAGCTTCGGGGGATTGGGTAGTTCACCCCTCCACTTT.

The chain couples TRBV6-1 to TRBJ2-7; no reliable D call. CDR3 length: 12 amino acids. V shed 10 bases and J shed 6 bases, with 16 bases lying between them. CDR1 and CDR2 (germline): MNHNS, SASEGT. The chain's CDR3 is CATSEKFFEQYF. The DNA of the CDR3 is TGTGCCACCTCGGAAAAGTTTTTCGAGCAGTACTTC.

J is TRBJ1-5 and V is TRBV6-5; 7 bases line up with TRBD1. Per the germline V gene, CDR1 is MNHEY and CDR2 is SVGAGI. The J segment lost 2 bases and the V segment lost 11 bases, leaving 9 bases of the junction unmatched. This CDR3 region has 14 residues. CDR3: CACEEGAGNQPQHF. As DNA, the CDR3 is TGTGCCTGCGAGGAGGGGGCAGGCAATCAGCCCCAGCATTTT.

This chain connects TRBV7-8 to TRBJ1-5; D unresolved. This CDR3 has 16 residues. V shed 0 bases and J shed 3 bases, with 12 bases lying between them. Germline lookup yields CDR1 SGHVS and CDR2 FQNEAQ. The DNA for the CDR3 is TGTGCCAGCAGCTTAGCGGGCAGGACTTCCAATCAGCCCCAGCATTTT. Protein: CASSLAGRTSNQPQHF.

The J gene is TRBJ2-5, the V gene TRBV19, with a weak D call TRBD2 (7 bases). The CDR3 consists of 13 residues. The V end lost 5 bases, the J end lost 5 bases, and 12 bases lay between the germline ends. Germline assignment: CDR1 LNHDA and CDR2 SQIVND (reference sequence). The CDR3 nucleotides are TGTGCCAGTAGTGGGGGGGCTAGGGAGACCCAGTACTTC. Amino acid sequence: CASSGGARETQYF.

The chain has TRBV10-3 and TRBJ1-3, with TRBD1 matching over 10 bases. Germline CDR1 is ENHRY and CDR2 is SYGVKD. This CDR3 has 15 residues. Trimming cost V 6 bases and J 2 bases; bases outside gene matches: 4. As DNA, the CDR3 is TGTGCCATCAGCCCGGGACAGGGGACTGGAAACACCATATATTTT. Translation: CAISPGQGTGNTIYF.

This chain joins TRBV6-5 and TRBJ1-4; D not certain. This CDR3 is built from 13 residues. Germline V gene data show CDR1 as MNHEY and CDR2 as SVGAGI. Trimming removed 6 bases at V and 6 bases at J, with 11 bases between. CDR3 nucleotide sequence: TGTGCCAGCAGCGCCTCCGTCGATGAAAAACTGTTTTTT. Residues: CASSASVDEKLFF.

This chain connects TRBV7-9 to TRBJ1-5; no firm D call. V lost 2 bases and J 2 bases, leaving 4 bases between the germline ends. The CDR3 spans 13 residues. The germline V gene has CDR1 SEHNR and CDR2 FQNEAQ (reference sequence). Here the CDR3 reads CASSLRGNQPQHF. The CDR3 nucleotides read TGTGCCAGCAGCTTAAGGGGCAATCAGCCCCAGCATTTT.

The sample holds one count of this clone. The chain uses TRBV29-1 and TRBJ2-1; 7 bases map to TRBD1. V shed 4 bases and J 4 bases; nucleotides not matched to a gene: 4. Germline V gene data show CDR1 as SQVTM and CDR2 as ANQGSEA. The CDR3 totals 13 residues. The CDR3 sequence: CSVARDSYNEQFF. CDR3 sequence (DNA): TGCAGCGTTGCCCGGGACAGTTACAATGAGCAGTTCTTC.

The chain combines TRBV5-4 with TRBJ1-1; D call uncertain. Germline lookup yields CDR1 SGHNT and CDR2 YYREEE (reference sequence). This CDR3 has 14 residues. V was pared by 3 bases and J by 1 base, with 10 bases between. CDR3 sequence: CASSSPEGNTEAFF. CDR3 nucleotides: TGTGCCAGCAGCTCCCCGGAGGGGAACACTGAAGCTTTCTTT.

The genes are TRBV7-7 and TRBJ2-1; D is unclear. The germline V and J ends were trimmed by 5 bases and 5 bases, with 10 bases remaining between them. CDR3 length: 13 amino acids. Germline CDR1 and CDR2: SSHAT and FNYEAQ (reference sequence). The CDR3 DNA reads as TGTGCCAGCAGCCTGGTTGGGAACAATGAGCAGTTCTTC. Protein product: CASSLVGNNEQFF.

The gene calls are TRBV15 and TRBJ2-3, with TRBD2 as a possible D gene (6 bases). CDR3 length equals 14 residues. CDR1 and CDR2 (germline): LNHNV, YYDKDF (reference sequence). V gave up 3 bases and J gave up 6 bases, with 13 bases separating them. Written as DNA, the CDR3 is TGTGCCACCAGCAGGGCTTCCGCGGGGGATACGCAGTATTTT. It specifies CATSRASAGDTQYF.